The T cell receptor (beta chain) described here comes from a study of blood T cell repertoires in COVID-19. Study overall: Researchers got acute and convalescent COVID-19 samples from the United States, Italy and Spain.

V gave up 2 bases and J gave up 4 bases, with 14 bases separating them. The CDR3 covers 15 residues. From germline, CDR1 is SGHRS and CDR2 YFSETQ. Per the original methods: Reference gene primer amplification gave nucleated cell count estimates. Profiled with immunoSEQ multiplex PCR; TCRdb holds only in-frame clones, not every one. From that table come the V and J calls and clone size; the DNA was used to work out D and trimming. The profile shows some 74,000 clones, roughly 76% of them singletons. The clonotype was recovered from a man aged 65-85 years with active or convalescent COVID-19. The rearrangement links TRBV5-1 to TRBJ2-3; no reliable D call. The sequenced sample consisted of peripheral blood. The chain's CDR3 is CASSLTPDFPDTQYF. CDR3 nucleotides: TGCGCCAGCAGCTTAACTCCCGACTTTCCAGATACGCAGTATTTT. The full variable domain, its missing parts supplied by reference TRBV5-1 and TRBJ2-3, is KAGVTQTPRYLIKTRGQQVTLSCSPISGHRSVSWYQQTPGQGLQFLFEYFSETQRNKGNFPGRFSGRQFSNSRSEMNVSTLELGDSALYLCASSLTPDFPDTQYFGPGTRLTVL.